Below are 30 T cell receptor beta chains sequenced from a single sample in a study of cytotoxic CD8 clonotypes in ibrutinib-treated CLL. Generated by immunoSEQ multiplex PCR, the TCRdb table keeps only in-frame clones and is missing some. The sample contains 30,000 to 40,000 clones, approximately 70% of which appear only once. Sequencing used PBMCs, obtained before ibrutinib treatment. These receptors all come from a human donor with chronic lymphocytic leukemia.

The V call is TRBV14, the J call TRBJ1-1; D uncertain. From germline, CDR1 is SGHDN and CDR2 FVKESK. The CDR3 length is 14 residues. V was shortened by 1 base and J by 4 bases, with 10 bases between the two germline ends. CDR3 loop: CASSQALVGTEAFF. The CDR3 DNA reads TGTGCCAGCAGCCAAGCGTTGGTTGGCACTGAAGCTTTCTTT. Full variable domain (remainder filled in from reference TRBV14 and TRBJ1-1): EAGVTQFPSHSVIEKGQTVTLRCDPISGHDNLYWYRRVMGKEIKFLLHFVKESKQDESGMPNNRFLAERTGGTYSTLKVQPAELEDSGVYFCASSQALVGTEAFFGQGTRLTVV.

The V gene is TRBV28, the J gene TRBJ2-1; 8 bases fit TRBD2. Germline-derived CDR1 and CDR2 are MDHEN and SYDVKM. This CDR3 is built from 12 residues. V was clipped by 5 bases and J by 15 bases; unmatched bases: 9. CDR3 in DNA: TGTGCCAGCAGTCTCCTGGGACTAGTTCCGTTCTTC. The encoded protein is CASSLLGLVPFF.

This chain joins TRBV5-1 and TRBJ2-2; D perhaps matches TRBD2 (6 bases). CDR1 SGHRS and CDR2 YFSETQ come from the germline V gene. V was shortened by 5 bases and J by 6 bases, with 17 bases between the two germline ends. The CDR3 is 15 amino acids. CDR3 nucleotide sequence: TGCGCCAGCAGGCCGGAGGGCACTGCGGCCGGGGAGCTGTTTTTT. This codes for CASRPEGTAAGELFF.

This CDR3 is CATSGGGNYGYTF. The CDR3 nucleotides are TGTGCCACCAGCGGGGGGGGTAACTATGGCTACACCTTC. The chain combines TRBV15 with TRBJ1-2; tentative D call: TRBD1 (5 bases). The CDR3 has 13 residues. V was shortened by 5 bases and J by 1 base, with 8 bases between the two germline ends. Germline CDR1 reads LNHNV; CDR2 reads YYDKDF (reference sequence).

This clone was seen a handful of times. The genes are TRBV6-5 and TRBJ2-1; 8 bases fit TRBD1. The length of the CDR3 is 15 residues. Trimming removed 5 bases from V and 4 bases from J; junction bases left unmatched: 7. Germline CDR1 and CDR2: MNHEY and SVGAGI. DNA of the CDR3: TGTGCCAGCAGTCCAGGACAGGGCTATTACAATGAGCAGTTCTTC. It is translated as CASSPGQGYYNEQFF.

The J gene is TRBJ2-3, the V gene TRBV1; the tabulated D call, TRBD2, remains unverified against the DNA. TRBV1 is flagged as a pseudogene. This CDR3 has 14 residues. The CDR3, as DNA: TGCACCAGCAGCCCCGGGACTAGCACAGATACGCAGTATTTT. The encoded protein is CTSSPGTSTDTQYF.

The chain joins TRBV7-2 to TRBJ2-1; the D is unclear. The CDR3 length is 14 residues. V was shortened by 3 bases and J by 2 bases, with 8 bases between the two germline ends. From germline, CDR1 is SGHTA and CDR2 FQGNSA. The CDR3 DNA follows: TGTGCCAGCAGCTTGTCTGTCACCTACAATGAGCAGTTCTTC. Amino acid sequence: CASSLSVTYNEQFF.

V and J are TRBV9 and TRBJ2-2, with D possibly being TRBD2 (6 bases). Trimming shortened V by 0 bases and J by 3 bases, and 9 bases separated the two germline ends. This CDR3 has 15 amino acids. Per germline, CDR1 SGDLS and CDR2 YYNGEE. The CDR3 DNA follows: TGTGCCAGCAGCGTAGTTAGCGGACACACCGGGGAGCTGTTTTTT. It codes for CASSVVSGHTGELFF.

This chain connects TRBV28 to TRBJ2-2; 9 bases are a match to TRBD2. Germline V CDR1 and CDR2: MDHEN, SYDVKM. The trim removed 5 bases at V and 4 bases at J, leaving 11 bases unmatched. This CDR3 spans 17 amino acids. The CDR3 DNA reads TGTGCCAGCAGTCTCGCGGGTCCAGCGGGAGGCACCGGGGAGCTGTTTTTT. Its translation: CASSLAGPAGGTGELFF.

The chain recombines TRBV15 with TRBJ2-2, with TRBD1 matching over 9 bases. The J segment lost 3 bases and the V segment lost 3 bases, leaving 2 bases of the junction unmatched. Germline CDR1 and CDR2: LNHNV and YYDKDF (reference sequence). There are 15 residues in the CDR3. The CDR3 DNA is TGTGCCACCAGCAGCGGGACAGGGTACACCGGGGAGCTGTTTTTT. It yields the protein CATSSGTGYTGELFF. Looking up the rest from reference TRBV15 and TRBJ2-2 gives the full variable domain: DAMVIQNPRYQVTQFGKPVTLSCSQTLNHNVMYWYQQKSSQAPKLLFHYYDKDFNNEADTPDNFQSRRPNTSFCFLDIRSPGLGDTAMYLCATSSGTGYTGELFFGEGSRLTVL.

The chain employs TRBV28 and TRBJ2-7; D is perhaps TRBD2 (7 bases). Germline V gene data show CDR1 as MDHEN and CDR2 as SYDVKM. The CDR3 loop spans 15 amino acids. V shed 4 bases and J shed 4 bases, with 17 bases lying between them. DNA of the CDR3: TGTGCCAGCAGTTCAGGGGCTAGCGGCAGGTACGAGCAGTACTTC. Translating it yields CASSSGASGRYEQYF. Full variable domain (remainder filled in from reference TRBV28 and TRBJ2-7): DVKVTQSSRYLVKRTGEKVFLECVQDMDHENMFWYRQDPGLGLRLIYFSYDVKMKEKGDIPEGYSVSREKKERFSLILESASTNQTSMYLCASSSGASGRYEQYFGPGTRLTVT.

The gene calls are TRBV20-1 and TRBJ1-3, with D uncertain. This CDR3 is 11 amino acids long. Trimming pared 3 bases from V and 4 bases from J, leaving 4 bases between. Germline V gene lookup returns CDR1 DFQATT and CDR2 SNEGSKA (reference sequence). The CDR3 region is CSASVGNTIYF. CDR3 in DNA: TGCAGTGCTAGCGTCGGAAACACCATATATTTT.

The chain carries TRBV19 and TRBJ1-4; 8 bases line up with TRBD1. This CDR3 is built from 14 residues. V was pared by 7 bases and J by 8 bases, with 9 bases of the junction left unmatched. Germline values: CDR1 LNHDA, CDR2 SQIVND (reference sequence). This CDR3 is CASTQQGGNEKLFF. The CDR3 DNA reads TGTGCCAGTACCCAACAGGGGGGCAACGAAAAACTGTTTTTT.

The genes are TRBV5-6 and TRBJ1-6; D is undetermined. In germline, CDR1 is SGHDT, CDR2 YYEEEE. The CDR3 spans 15 residues. V dropped 2 bases and J dropped 8 bases, with 14 bases sitting between them. The CDR3, as DNA: TGTGCCAGCAGCTTAGGTGTCCGAGCCTATTCACCCCTCCACTTT. Amino acid sequence: CASSLGVRAYSPLHF.

The gene calls are TRBV18 and TRBJ1-2, with 11 bases matching TRBD1. The CDR3 sequence is 14 residues long. CDR1 is KGHSH and CDR2 is LQKENI in the germline V gene. Losses at the gene ends were 1 base for V and 6 bases for J; bases not matched to a gene: 1. The CDR3 DNA reads as TGTGCCAGCTCACCACGGGACAGGGGGAATGGCTACACCTTC. Translated: CASSPRDRGNGYTF.

The CDR3 here is CASSLASEINIQYF. Here the CDR3 DNA reads TGTGCCAGCAGCCTTGCTTCGGAAATAAACATTCAGTACTTC. The J gene is TRBJ2-4, the V gene TRBV5-5; D gene ambiguous. CDR3 length: 14 amino acids. CDR1 and CDR2 (germline): SGHKS, YYEKEE (reference sequence). V shed 4 bases and J shed 6 bases, with 14 bases lying between them.

The chain couples TRBV20-1 to TRBJ2-1; a possible D gene is TRBD2 (5 bases). The germline V gene has CDR1 DFQATT and CDR2 SNEGSKA (reference sequence). The CDR3 sequence is 11 residues long. V lost 3 bases, J lost 7 bases, and 7 bases lay in between. The CDR3 reads CSASRENEQFF. The CDR3, as DNA: TGCAGTGCTAGCCGGGAAAATGAGCAGTTCTTC.

The genes are TRBV29-1 and TRBJ2-1; D unresolved. The germline CDR1 and CDR2 sequences are SQVTM and ANQGSEA. CDR3 length equals 9 residues. Trimming took 3 bases from V and 13 from J, leaving 7 bases between them. DNA for the CDR3: TGCAGCGTTGATGGTTCTCAGTTCTTC. Translated: CSVDGSQFF.

This chain connects TRBV11-2 to TRBJ2-1; 10 bases are a match to TRBD2. The germline V gene encodes CDR1 SGHAT and CDR2 FQNNGV. The CDR3 is 17 residues long. J lost 0 bases, V lost 1 base, and 3 bases had no gene match. The DNA for the CDR3 is TGTGCCAGCAGCTTAGGGACTAGCGGCTACTCCTACAATGAGCAGTTCTTC. It specifies CASSLGTSGYSYNEQFF.

This sequence joins TRBV7-9 and TRBJ2-3; 12 bases map to TRBD1. V was pared by 0 bases and J by 1 base, with 5 bases of the junction left unmatched. From germline, CDR1 is SEHNR and CDR2 FQNEAQ (reference sequence). The CDR3 is made up of 18 amino acids. For the CDR3, the DNA is TGTGCCAGCAGCTTAGCGGGACAGGGGGCTCCGGGCACAGATACGCAGTATTTT. It codes for CASSLAGQGAPGTDTQYF.

The chain employs TRBV25-1 and TRBJ2-1, with D perhaps matching TRBD2 (5 bases). Germline CDR1 and CDR2: MGHDK and SYGVNS. The CDR3 contains 14 residues. Trimming took off 4 bases at V and 6 bases at J, with 13 bases between the two ends. Here the CDR3 reads CASSAGIGPNEQFF. In nucleotides, the CDR3 is TGTGCCAGCAGTGCCGGGATTGGTCCCAATGAGCAGTTCTTC.

This chain joins TRBV18 and TRBJ2-3; 8 bases line up with TRBD2. This CDR3 has 14 amino acids. The germline gives CDR1 KGHSH, CDR2 LQKENI. V lost 6 bases and J lost 5; bases outside the gene matches: 7. DNA of the CDR3: TGTGCCAGCTCCCTGGCCCGGGGGGGAGATACGCAGTATTTT. It specifies CASSLARGGDTQYF.

This clone was detected once. The chain combines TRBV5-5 with TRBJ2-7; the D is unclear. V was cut by 0 bases and J by 6 bases, with 7 bases left in between. The CDR3 sequence is 12 residues long. The V gene's germline CDR1 is SGHKS and CDR2 YYEKEE (reference sequence). CDR3 residues: CASSLETPEQYF. The CDR3 DNA follows: TGTGCCAGCAGCTTGGAGACTCCCGAGCAGTACTTC. The complete variable domain, with remaining parts taken from reference TRBV5-5 and TRBJ2-7, reads DAGVTQSPTHLIKTRGQQVTLRCSPISGHKSVSWYQQVLGQGPQFIFQYYEKEERGRGNFPDRFSARQFPNYSSELNVNALLLGDSALYLCASSLETPEQYFGPGTRLTVT.

This clone was detected ten times or more. J is TRBJ2-1 and V is TRBV7-2; D is perhaps TRBD1 or TRBD2 (5 bases each). This CDR3 is built from 14 residues. Between the trimmed V and J ends, which lost 8 bases and 8 bases, there was a span of 19 bases. The germline CDR1 and CDR2 sequences are SGHTA and FQGNSA. The CDR3 DNA sequence: TGTGCCAGCTTCTCCGGGACGGGCCTCCATGAGCAGTTCTTC. This encodes CASFSGTGLHEQFF.

This chain links TRBV12-5 with TRBJ2-7; 12 bases align to TRBD2. This CDR3 is built from 14 residues. Germline V gives CDR1 LGHNT, CDR2 FRNRAP. After removal of 3 bases from V and 6 bases from J, the junction contained 3 bases not matched to a gene. The CDR3 DNA follows: TGTGCTAGTGGTTTCCCGACTAGCGGGAGCGAGCAGTACTTC. Translating gives CASGFPTSGSEQYF.

The chain links TRBV18 to TRBJ2-2, with 10 bases lining up with TRBD2. V shed 3 bases and J 5 bases; nucleotides not matched to a gene: 3. Germline values: CDR1 KGHSH, CDR2 LQKENI. The CDR3 is 15 amino acids. CDR3 sequence (DNA): TGTGCCAGCTCACCTTCTAGCGGGAGAACCGGGGAGCTGTTTTTT. This gives the protein CASSPSSGRTGELFF.

The chain couples TRBV29-1 to TRBJ2-7; no firm D call. Deletions cut 5 bases from V and 0 bases from J, with 11 bases between. There are 13 residues in the CDR3. CDR1 and CDR2 (germline): SQVTM, ANQGSEA. The CDR3 DNA is TGCAGCGTTTGGACGGTTAGCTCCTACGAGCAGTACTTC. Translation gives CSVWTVSSYEQYF.

This clone was counted a few times. The rearrangement links TRBV28 to TRBJ2-7, with TRBD1 as a possible D gene (5 bases). The CDR3 extends over 12 amino acids. Per germline, CDR1 MDHEN and CDR2 SYDVKM. Trimming left V 7 bases short and J 10 bases short, with 17 bases between. CDR3 bases: TGTGCCAGCACCTCAACAAAAGGGGTTCAGTACTTC. Translated, it gives CASTSTKGVQYF.

The rearrangement uses TRBV5-4 and TRBJ2-5; TRBD2 matches 11 bases. CDR3 length equals 14 residues. After removal of 3 bases from V and 2 bases from J, the junction contained 0 bases not matched to a gene. From germline, CDR1 is SGHNT and CDR2 YYREEE (reference sequence). The CDR3 region is CASSSSGGQETQYF. The CDR3 bases are TGTGCCAGCAGCTCTAGCGGGGGGCAAGAGACCCAGTACTTC.

This clone appeared once. This chain links TRBV5-1 with TRBJ2-7; D tentatively reads TRBD1 or TRBD2 (7 bases each). The CDR3 totals 15 residues. Deletions cut 3 bases from V and 6 bases from J, with 19 bases between. From germline, CDR1 is SGHRS and CDR2 YFSETQ. Here the CDR3 reads CASSSNQGGRSEQYF. Here the CDR3 DNA reads TGCGCCAGCAGCTCAAATCAGGGGGGGCGTAGCGAGCAGTACTTC.